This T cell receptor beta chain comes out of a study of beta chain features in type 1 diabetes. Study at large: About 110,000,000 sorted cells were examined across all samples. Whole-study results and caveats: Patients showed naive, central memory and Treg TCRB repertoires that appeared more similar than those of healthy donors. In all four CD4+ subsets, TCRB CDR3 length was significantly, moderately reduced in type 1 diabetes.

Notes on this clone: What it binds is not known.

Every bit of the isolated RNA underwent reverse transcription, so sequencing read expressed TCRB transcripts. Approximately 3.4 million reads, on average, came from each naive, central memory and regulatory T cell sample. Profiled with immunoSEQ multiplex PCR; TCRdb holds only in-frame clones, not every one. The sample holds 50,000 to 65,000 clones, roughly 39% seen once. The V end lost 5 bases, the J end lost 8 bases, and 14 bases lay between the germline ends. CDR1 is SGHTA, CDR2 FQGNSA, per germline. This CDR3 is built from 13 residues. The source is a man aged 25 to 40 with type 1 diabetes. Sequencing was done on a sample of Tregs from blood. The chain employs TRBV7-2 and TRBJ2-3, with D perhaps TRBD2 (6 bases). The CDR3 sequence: CASSRRRVGTQYF. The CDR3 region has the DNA TGTGCCAGCAGCCGAAGGAGGGTTGGTACGCAGTATTTT. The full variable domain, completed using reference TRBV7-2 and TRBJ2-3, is GAGVSQSPSNKVTEKGKDVELRCDPISGHTALYWYRQSLGQGLEFLIYFQGNSAPDKSGLPSDRFSAERTGGSVSTLTIQRTQQEDSAVYLCASSRRRVGTQYFGPGTRLTVL.